A selection of T cell receptor beta chains follows, all from one sample in a study of T-cell memory formation after mild COVID-19. TCRdb used MiXCR to reprocess the 5' RACE reads, holding one entry per CDR3 protein. The table includes about 260,000 distinct CDR3 sequences, roughly 17% detected once. The sample taken for sequencing was PBMCs or a T cell subset sorted from them (not recorded which). These receptor sequences come from a man aged 18 to 29 who had mild COVID-19 (a few samples of this study predate the infection). Cell type and time point are not known. Both conserved end residues are part of each CDR3. The order of the fields is CDR3 DNA, CDR3 protein, V gene, D gene, clone size, J gene. The D gene is left open where the match is weak. Size is stated for part of the rows, as once, few or many counts, or as a class when the clone is expanded.

cdr3_nt: TGTGCCAGTAGTATCAGCATGGGTAACTATGGCTACACCTTC
cdr3_aa: CASSISMGNYGYTF
v_call: TRBV19
d_call: NA
clone_size: once
j_call: TRBJ1-2

cdr3_nt: TGCGCCAGCAGCTTACGACAGGGAATTAACTCTGGCTACACCTTC
cdr3_aa: CASSLRQGINSGYTF
v_call: TRBV5-1
d_call: TRBD1
clone_size: NA
j_call: TRBJ1-2

cdr3_nt: TGCGCCAGCAGCTTGGCCGCGGTGGGAAACACCGGGGAGCTGTTTTTT
cdr3_aa: CASSLAAVGNTGELFF
v_call: TRBV5-1
d_call: NA
clone_size: few
j_call: TRBJ2-2

cdr3_nt: TGTGCCAGCAGCCAAGGATCCGGGGGCCGTCAGCCCCAGCATTTT
cdr3_aa: CASSQGSGGRQPQHF
v_call: TRBV3-1
d_call: NA
clone_size: NA
j_call: TRBJ1-5

cdr3_nt: TGTGCCAGCAGTCGGAGCGGGAGAACCTACGAGCAGTACTTC
cdr3_aa: CASSRSGRTYEQYF
v_call: TRBV6-2/TRBV6-3
d_call: TRBD2
clone_size: NA
j_call: TRBJ2-7

cdr3_nt: TGCAGCGGAGATCAACTCACAGATACGCAGTATTTT
cdr3_aa: CSGDQLTDTQYF
v_call: TRBV29-1
d_call: NA
clone_size: NA
j_call: TRBJ2-3

cdr3_nt: TGCAGTGCTAGACCGCCACGCTACGATGGAAACACCATATATTTT
cdr3_aa: CSARPPRYDGNTIYF
v_call: TRBV20-1
d_call: NA
clone_size: few
j_call: TRBJ1-3

cdr3_nt: TGTGCCACCAGCAGAGTGAACGGTGGGACTCAGCCCCAGCATTTT
cdr3_aa: CATSRVNGGTQPQHF
v_call: TRBV15
d_call: NA
clone_size: few
j_call: TRBJ1-5

cdr3_nt: TGTGCCATCAGTGCGCAGGGAGGACTCACAGATACGCAGTATTTT
cdr3_aa: CAISAQGGLTDTQYF
v_call: TRBV10-3
d_call: NA
clone_size: few
j_call: TRBJ2-3

cdr3_nt: TGTGCCAGCAGCGTAGCCCCGGGACTAGCTGCGGAGACCCAGTACTTC
cdr3_aa: CASSVAPGLAAETQYF
v_call: TRBV9
d_call: TRBD2
clone_size: NA
j_call: TRBJ2-5

cdr3_nt: TGTGCCAGCAGTGGCGGACAGAACTATGGCTACACCTTC
cdr3_aa: CASSGGQNYGYTF
v_call: TRBV2
d_call: NA
clone_size: few
j_call: TRBJ1-2

cdr3_nt: TGCAGTGCTAGAGAAAACCCGTTCTTCTGGGGAACGGACTCTGGGGCCAACGTCCTGACTTTC
cdr3_aa: CSARENPFFWGTDSGANVLTF
v_call: TRBV20-1
d_call: NA
clone_size: many
j_call: TRBJ2-6

cdr3_nt: TGTGCCAGCAGTTACTACCAGGTCGAGCCGCCGTTCTTC
cdr3_aa: CASSYYQVEPPFF
v_call: TRBV6-2/TRBV6-3
d_call: NA
clone_size: few
j_call: TRBJ2-1

cdr3_nt: TGCAGCGTCTCCGGCTACCCCGCTGGAAACACCATATATTTT
cdr3_aa: CSVSGYPAGNTIYF
v_call: TRBV29-1
d_call: NA
clone_size: NA
j_call: TRBJ1-3

cdr3_nt: TGTGCCACCAGGCTTTCCGACAGCTACGAGCAGTACTTC
cdr3_aa: CATRLSDSYEQYF
v_call: TRBV15
d_call: NA
clone_size: NA
j_call: TRBJ2-7

cdr3_nt: TGTGCCAGCAGCGAGCAGGGGGATAGCAATCAGCCCCAGCATTTT
cdr3_aa: CASSEQGDSNQPQHF
v_call: TRBV5-5
d_call: TRBD1
clone_size: NA
j_call: TRBJ1-5

cdr3_nt: TGTGCCAGCAGTTACTCGCATGGAGGGAATCAGCCCCAGCATTTT
cdr3_aa: CASSYSHGGNQPQHF
v_call: TRBV6-5
d_call: NA
clone_size: few
j_call: TRBJ1-5

cdr3_nt: TGTGCCAGCAGTTTTCAAACAGGGGTAGGTCAGCCCCAGCATTTT
cdr3_aa: CASSFQTGVGQPQHF
v_call: TRBV28
d_call: TRBD1
clone_size: NA
j_call: TRBJ1-5

cdr3_nt: TGTGCCAGCAGCCAAGGAGAACAGGGTTTATATGGCTACACCTTC
cdr3_aa: CASSQGEQGLYGYTF
v_call: TRBV4-2
d_call: NA
clone_size: NA
j_call: TRBJ1-2

cdr3_nt: TGTGCCAGCAGTCCCGCGGACAGGCCCAGTGAAGCTTTCTTT
cdr3_aa: CASSPADRPSEAFF
v_call: TRBV12-3/TRBV12-4
d_call: TRBD1
clone_size: NA
j_call: TRBJ1-1

cdr3_nt: TGTGCCAGCAGTGAGATAGGATTGAACACTGAAGCTTTCTTT
cdr3_aa: CASSEIGLNTEAFF
v_call: TRBV27
d_call: NA
clone_size: NA
j_call: TRBJ1-1

cdr3_nt: TGTGCCAGCAGCTCGACAGGGGCAAGGTACATTCAGTACTTC
cdr3_aa: CASSSTGARYIQYF
v_call: TRBV7-2
d_call: TRBD1
clone_size: NA
j_call: TRBJ2-4

cdr3_nt: TGCAGCGTTGGCGACAGGGATTCACCCCTCCACTTT
cdr3_aa: CSVGDRDSPLHF
v_call: TRBV29-1
d_call: TRBD1
clone_size: NA
j_call: TRBJ1-6

cdr3_nt: TGTGCCACGCGACAGGGTCAAGAAGATACGCAGTATTTT
cdr3_aa: CATRQGQEDTQYF
v_call: TRBV10-3
d_call: TRBD1
clone_size: NA
j_call: TRBJ2-3

cdr3_nt: TGCGCCAGCAGCCTGGCCCAAGAGCAGTTCTTC
cdr3_aa: CASSLAQEQFF
v_call: TRBV5-1
d_call: NA
clone_size: few
j_call: TRBJ2-1

cdr3_nt: TGTGCCAGCAGCCTAACAGGGGTTATCTACGAGCAGTACTTC
cdr3_aa: CASSLTGVIYEQYF
v_call: TRBV7-2
d_call: TRBD1
clone_size: few
j_call: TRBJ2-7